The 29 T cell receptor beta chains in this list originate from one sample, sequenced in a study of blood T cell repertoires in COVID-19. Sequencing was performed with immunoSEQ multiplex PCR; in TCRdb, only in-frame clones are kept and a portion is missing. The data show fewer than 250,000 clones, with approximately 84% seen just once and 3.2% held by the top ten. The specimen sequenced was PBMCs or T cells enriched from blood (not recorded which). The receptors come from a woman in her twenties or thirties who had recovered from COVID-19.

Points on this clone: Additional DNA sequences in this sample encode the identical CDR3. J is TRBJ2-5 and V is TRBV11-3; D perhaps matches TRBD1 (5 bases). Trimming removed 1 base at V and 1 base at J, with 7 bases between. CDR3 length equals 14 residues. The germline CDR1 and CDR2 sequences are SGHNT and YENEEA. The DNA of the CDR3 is TGTGCCAGCAGCTTAGGGGGCAGCCAAGAGACCCAGTACTTC. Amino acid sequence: CASSLGGSQETQYF.

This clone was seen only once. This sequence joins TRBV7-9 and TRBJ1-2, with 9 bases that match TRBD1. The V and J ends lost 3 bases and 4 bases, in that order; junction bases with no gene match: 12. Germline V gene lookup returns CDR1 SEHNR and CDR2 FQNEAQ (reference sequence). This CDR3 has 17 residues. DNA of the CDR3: TGTGCCAGCAGCTTTACGATAATTCTGGACAGGGGCTATGGCTACACCTTC. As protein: CASSFTIILDRGYGYTF.

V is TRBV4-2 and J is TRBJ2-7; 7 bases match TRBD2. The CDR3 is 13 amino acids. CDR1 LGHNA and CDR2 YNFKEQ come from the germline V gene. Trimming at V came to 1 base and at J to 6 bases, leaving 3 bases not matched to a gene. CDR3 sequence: CASSQGRLAEQYF. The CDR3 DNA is TGTGCCAGCAGCCAAGGGAGACTAGCCGAGCAGTACTTC.

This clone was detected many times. This CDR3 reads CASSSGIAGTTGELFF. CDR3 DNA: TGTGCCAGCAGCTCTGGGATAGCGGGGACCACCGGGGAGCTGTTTTTT. The chain links TRBV7-3 to TRBJ2-2; 8 nucleotides line up with TRBD2. This CDR3 is built from 16 residues. The V segment lost 4 bases and the J segment 4 bases; nucleotides outside the gene matches: 8. Per the germline V gene, CDR1 is SGHTA and CDR2 is FQGTGA.

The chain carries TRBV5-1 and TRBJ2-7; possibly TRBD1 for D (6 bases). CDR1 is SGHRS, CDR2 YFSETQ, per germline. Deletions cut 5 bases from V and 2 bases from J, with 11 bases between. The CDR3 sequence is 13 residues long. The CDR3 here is CASRLQGPYEQYF. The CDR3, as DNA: TGCGCCAGCAGGCTACAGGGCCCCTACGAGCAGTACTTC.

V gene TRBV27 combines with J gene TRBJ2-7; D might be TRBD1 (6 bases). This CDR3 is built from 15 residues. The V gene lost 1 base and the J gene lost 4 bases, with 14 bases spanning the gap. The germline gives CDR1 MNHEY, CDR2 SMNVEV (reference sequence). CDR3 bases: TGTGCCAGCAGTTTATACAGGGCCGACGGGTACGAGCAGTACTTC. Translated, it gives CASSLYRADGYEQYF.

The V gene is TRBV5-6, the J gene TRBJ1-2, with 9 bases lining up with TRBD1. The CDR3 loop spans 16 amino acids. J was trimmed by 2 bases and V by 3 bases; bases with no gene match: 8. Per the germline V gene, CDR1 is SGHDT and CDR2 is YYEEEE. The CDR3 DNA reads TGTGCCAGCAGCTCCCTTTTGGGACAGGGAAACTATGGCTACACCTTC. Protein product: CASSSLLGQGNYGYTF. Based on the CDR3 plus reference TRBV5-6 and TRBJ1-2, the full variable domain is DAGVTQSPTHLIKTRGQQVTLRCSPKSGHDTVSWYQQALGQGPQFIFQYYEEEERQRGNFPDRFSGHQFPNYSSELNVNALLLGDSALYLCASSSLLGQGNYGYTFGSGTRLTVV.

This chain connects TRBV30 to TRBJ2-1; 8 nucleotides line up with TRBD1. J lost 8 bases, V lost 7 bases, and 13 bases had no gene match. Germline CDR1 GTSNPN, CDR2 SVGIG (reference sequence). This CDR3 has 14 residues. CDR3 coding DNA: TGTGCCTTCTCTAGGACAGGGTTGAAGGATGAGCAGTTCTTC. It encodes CAFSRTGLKDEQFF.

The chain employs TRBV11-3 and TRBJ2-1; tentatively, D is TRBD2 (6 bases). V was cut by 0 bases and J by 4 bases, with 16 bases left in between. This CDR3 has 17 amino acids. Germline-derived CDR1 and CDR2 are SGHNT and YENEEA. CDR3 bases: TGTGCCAGCAGCTTAGAGCTTCTGGGACTGGCTTACAATGAGCAGTTCTTC. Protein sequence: CASSLELLGLAYNEQFF.

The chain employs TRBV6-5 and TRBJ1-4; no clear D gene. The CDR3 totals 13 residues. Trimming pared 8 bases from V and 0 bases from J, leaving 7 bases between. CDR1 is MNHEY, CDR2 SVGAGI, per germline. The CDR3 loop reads CASRSTTNEKLFF. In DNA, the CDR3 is TGTGCCAGCCGGTCCACAACTAATGAAAAACTGTTTTTT.

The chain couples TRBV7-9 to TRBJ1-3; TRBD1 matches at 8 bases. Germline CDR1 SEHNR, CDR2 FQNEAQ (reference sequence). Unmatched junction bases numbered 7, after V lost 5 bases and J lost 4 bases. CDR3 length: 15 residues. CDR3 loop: CASSHAGGRGNTIYF. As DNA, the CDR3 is TGTGCCAGCAGCCACGCAGGGGGCCGGGGAAACACCATATATTTT. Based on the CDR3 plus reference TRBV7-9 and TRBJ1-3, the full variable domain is DTGVSQNPRHKITKRGQNVTFRCDPISEHNRLYWYRQTLGQGPEFLTYFQNEAQLEKSRLLSDRFSAERPKGSFSTLEIQRTEQGDSAMYLCASSHAGGRGNTIYFGEGSWLTVV.

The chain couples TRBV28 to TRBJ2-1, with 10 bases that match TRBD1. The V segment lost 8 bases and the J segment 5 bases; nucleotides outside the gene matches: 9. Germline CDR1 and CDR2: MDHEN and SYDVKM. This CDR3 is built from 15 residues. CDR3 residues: CASEAPGQGNNEQFF. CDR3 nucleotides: TGTGCCAGCGAGGCCCCGGGACAGGGGAACAATGAGCAGTTCTTC.

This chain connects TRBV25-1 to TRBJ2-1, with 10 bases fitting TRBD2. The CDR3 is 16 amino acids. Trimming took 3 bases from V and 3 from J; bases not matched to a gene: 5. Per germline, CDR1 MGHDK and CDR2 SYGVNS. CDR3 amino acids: CASSDRLAGVYNEQFF. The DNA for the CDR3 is TGTGCCAGCAGTGACCGGCTAGCGGGAGTCTACAATGAGCAGTTCTTC. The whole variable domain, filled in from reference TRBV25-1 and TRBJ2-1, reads EADIYQTPRYLVIGTGKKITLECSQTMGHDKMYWYQQDPGMELHLIHYSYGVNSTEKGDLSSESTVSRIRTEHFPLTLESARPSHTSQYLCASSDRLAGVYNEQFFGPGTRLTVL.

CDR3 region: CASSKLAGTGELFF. DNA of the CDR3: TGTGCCAGCAGCAAACTAGCAGGCACCGGGGAGCTGTTTTTT. V is TRBV7-2 and J is TRBJ2-2; tentatively, D is TRBD2 (6 bases). This CDR3 has 14 amino acids. Trimming removed 5 bases at V and 4 bases at J, with 11 bases between. Germline CDR1 is SGHTA and CDR2 is FQGNSA.

This CDR3 reads CASSTGDSYNEQFF. CDR3 coding DNA: TGTGCCAGCAGTACGGGAGACTCCTACAATGAGCAGTTCTTC. The chain recombines TRBV27 with TRBJ2-1, with a weak D call TRBD2 (6 bases). Germline CDR1 is MNHEY and CDR2 is SMNVEV (reference sequence). The CDR3 is 14 residues long. Trimming removed 5 bases from V and 0 bases from J, with 8 bases in between.

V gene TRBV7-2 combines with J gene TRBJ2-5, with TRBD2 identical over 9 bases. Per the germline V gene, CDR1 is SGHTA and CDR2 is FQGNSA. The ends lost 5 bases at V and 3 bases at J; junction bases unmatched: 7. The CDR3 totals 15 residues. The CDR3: CASSVGTSNEETQYF. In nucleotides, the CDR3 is TGTGCCAGCAGCGTGGGGACTAGCAACGAAGAGACCCAGTACTTC.

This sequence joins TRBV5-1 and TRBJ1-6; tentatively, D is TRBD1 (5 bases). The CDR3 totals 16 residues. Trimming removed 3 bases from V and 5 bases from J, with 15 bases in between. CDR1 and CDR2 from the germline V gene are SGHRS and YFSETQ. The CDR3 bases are TGCGCCAGCAGCTGGAGGGGCGGCCAAGATAATTCACCCCTCCACTTT. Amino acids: CASSWRGGQDNSPLHF.

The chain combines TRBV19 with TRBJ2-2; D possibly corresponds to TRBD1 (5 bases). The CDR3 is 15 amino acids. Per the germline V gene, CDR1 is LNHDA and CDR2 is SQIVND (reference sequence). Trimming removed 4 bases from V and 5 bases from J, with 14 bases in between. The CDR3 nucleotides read TGTGCCAGTAGTACCCGGCAGGGCAGAACCGGGGAGCTGTTTTTT. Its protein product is CASSTRQGRTGELFF. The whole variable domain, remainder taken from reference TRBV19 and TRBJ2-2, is DGGITQSPKYLFRKEGQNVTLSCEQNLNHDAMYWYRQDPGQGLRLIYYSQIVNDFQKGDIAEGYSVSREKKESFPLTVTSAQKNPTAFYLCASSTRQGRTGELFFGEGSRLTVL.

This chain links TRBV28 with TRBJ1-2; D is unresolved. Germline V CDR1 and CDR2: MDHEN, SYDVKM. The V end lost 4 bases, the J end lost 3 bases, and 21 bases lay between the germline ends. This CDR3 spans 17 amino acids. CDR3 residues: CASSSPTFRREDYGYTF. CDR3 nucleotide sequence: TGTGCCAGCAGTTCACCCACCTTCAGGAGGGAGGACTATGGCTACACCTTC.

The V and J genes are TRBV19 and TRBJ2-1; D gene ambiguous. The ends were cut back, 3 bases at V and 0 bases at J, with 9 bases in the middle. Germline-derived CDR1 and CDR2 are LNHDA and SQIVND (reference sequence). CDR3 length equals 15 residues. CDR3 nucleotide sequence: TGTGCCAGTAGTATCGTACCGAGCTCCTACAATGAGCAGTTCTTC. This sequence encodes CASSIVPSSYNEQFF.

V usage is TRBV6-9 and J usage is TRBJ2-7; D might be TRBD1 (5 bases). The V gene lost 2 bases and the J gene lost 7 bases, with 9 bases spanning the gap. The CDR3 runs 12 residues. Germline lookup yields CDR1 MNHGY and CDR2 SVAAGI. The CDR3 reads CASSYPAGEQYF. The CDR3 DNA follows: TGTGCCAGCAGTTATCCCGCAGGGGAGCAGTACTTC.

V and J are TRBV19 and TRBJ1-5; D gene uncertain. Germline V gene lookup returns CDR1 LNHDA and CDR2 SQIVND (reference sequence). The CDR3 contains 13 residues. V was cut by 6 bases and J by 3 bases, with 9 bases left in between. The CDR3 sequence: CASSTENNQPQHF. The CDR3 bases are TGTGCCAGTAGCACAGAGAACAATCAGCCCCAGCATTTT.

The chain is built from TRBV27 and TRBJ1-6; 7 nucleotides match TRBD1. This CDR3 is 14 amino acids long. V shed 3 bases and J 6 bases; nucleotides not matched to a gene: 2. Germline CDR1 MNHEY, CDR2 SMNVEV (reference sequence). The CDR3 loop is CASSFYRGNSPLHF. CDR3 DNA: TGTGCCAGCAGTTTCTACAGGGGTAATTCACCCCTCCACTTT.

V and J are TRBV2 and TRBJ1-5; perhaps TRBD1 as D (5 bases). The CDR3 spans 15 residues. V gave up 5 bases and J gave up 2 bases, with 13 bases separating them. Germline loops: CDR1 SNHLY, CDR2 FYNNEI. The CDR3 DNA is TGTGCCAGCAGTCGAAGGGGATTCGGCAATCAGCCCCAGCATTTT. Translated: CASSRRGFGNQPQHF.

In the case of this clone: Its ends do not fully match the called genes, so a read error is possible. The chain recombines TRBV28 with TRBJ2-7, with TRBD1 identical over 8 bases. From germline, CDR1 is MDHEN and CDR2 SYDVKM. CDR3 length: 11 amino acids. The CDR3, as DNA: TGTGCCAGCAGTTCGACCCGGGACAGGTTCTTC. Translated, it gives CASSSTRDRFF.

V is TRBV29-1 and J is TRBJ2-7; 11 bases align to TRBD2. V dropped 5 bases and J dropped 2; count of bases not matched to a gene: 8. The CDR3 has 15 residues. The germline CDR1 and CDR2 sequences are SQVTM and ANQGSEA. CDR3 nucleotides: TGCAGCGTTCGGACTAGCGGGCGTTGGGCCTACGAGCAGTACTTC. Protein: CSVRTSGRWAYEQYF.

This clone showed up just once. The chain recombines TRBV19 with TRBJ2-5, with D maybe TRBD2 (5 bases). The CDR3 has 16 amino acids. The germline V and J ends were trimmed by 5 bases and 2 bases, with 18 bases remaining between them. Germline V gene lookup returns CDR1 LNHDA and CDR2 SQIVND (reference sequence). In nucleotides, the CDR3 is TGTGCCAGTAGTCTCGTGACGGGATCCCCTCAAGAGACCCAGTACTTC. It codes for CASSLVTGSPQETQYF. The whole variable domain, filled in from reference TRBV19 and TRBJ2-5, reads DGGITQSPKYLFRKEGQNVTLSCEQNLNHDAMYWYRQDPGQGLRLIYYSQIVNDFQKGDIAEGYSVSREKKESFPLTVTSAQKNPTAFYLCASSLVTGSPQETQYFGPGTRLLVL.

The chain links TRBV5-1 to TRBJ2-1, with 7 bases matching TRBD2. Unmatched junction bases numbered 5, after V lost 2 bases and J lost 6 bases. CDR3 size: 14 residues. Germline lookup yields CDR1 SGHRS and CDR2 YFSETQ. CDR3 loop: CASSFGGEPNEQFF. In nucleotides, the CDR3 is TGCGCCAGCAGCTTTGGGGGGGAGCCCAATGAGCAGTTCTTC.

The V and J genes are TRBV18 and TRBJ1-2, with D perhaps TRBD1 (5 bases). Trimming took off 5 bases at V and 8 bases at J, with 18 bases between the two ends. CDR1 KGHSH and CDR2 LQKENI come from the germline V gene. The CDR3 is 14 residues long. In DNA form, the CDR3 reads TGTGCCAGCTCAGGAGGGACGGCTCCAGCCGGCTACACCTTC. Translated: CASSGGTAPAGYTF.